This TCR beta chain originates from a study of radiotherapy plus CTLA-4 blockade in lung cancer. About the study: Objective responses arose in approximately 19% of patients, and approximately 28% experienced disease control.

Each patient with chemo-refractory metastatic non-small-cell lung cancer was treated with focal radiation plus CTLA-4 blockade using ipilimumab. Trimming removed 2 bases at V and 2 bases at J, with 10 bases between. This CDR3 comprises 15 residues. Germline CDR1 and CDR2: SGHRS and YFSETQ. Sequencing used immunoSEQ multiplex PCR; TCRdb keeps in-frame clones, though not all of them. The sample yields 85,000 to 90,000 clones, around 86% seen once. This TCR came from a human donor with non-small cell lung cancer that progressed on radiotherapy plus ipilimumab. V gene TRBV5-1 combines with J gene TRBJ1-4; perhaps TRBD1 as D (5 bases). This specimen consisted of peripheral blood, obtained from a patient treated with radiotherapy plus ipilimumab. DNA for the CDR3: TGCGCCAGCAGCTTTTCGGGGGTCACTAATGAAAAACTGTTTTTT. This sequence encodes CASSFSGVTNEKLFF.